One and the same sample provided the 25 T cell receptor beta chains below, sequenced in a study of control samples from healthy donors and cancer patients. Assay: immunoSEQ multiplex PCR; the TCRdb copy retains only in-frame clones and omits some. The table lists some 100,000 clones, roughly 83% of them singletons. The sequencing input was blood. These receptors came from a woman aged 30 to 39 in good health.

The chain employs TRBV6-5 and TRBJ2-7; D possibly corresponds to TRBD2 (5 bases). Germline-derived CDR1 and CDR2 are MNHEY and SVGAGI. The CDR3 sequence is 14 residues long. Trimming stripped 5 bases from V and 4 bases from J, with 15 bases between. The CDR3 sequence: CASSPRGYRYEQYF. The CDR3 region has the DNA TGTGCCAGCAGTCCCCGGGGATACCGGTACGAGCAGTACTTC.

The chain uses TRBV3-1 (or the pseudogene TRBV3-2) and TRBJ1-1; TRBD1 agrees at 7 bases. Germline loops: CDR1 LGHDT, CDR2 YNNKEL (reference sequence). The ends lost 4 bases at V and 9 bases at J; junction bases unmatched: 8. The CDR3 runs to 13 residues. CDR3 sequence (DNA): TGTGCCAGCAGCCTGAAGGGACAGATAAAAGCTTTCTTT. The encoded protein is CASSLKGQIKAFF.

The chain is built from TRBV19 and TRBJ1-1; D possibly corresponds to TRBD1 (6 bases). Deletions cut 4 bases from V and 3 bases from J, with 27 bases between. The CDR3 spans 19 residues. In germline, CDR1 is LNHDA, CDR2 SQIVND (reference sequence). The CDR3 nucleotides read TGTGCCAGTAGTACGTTAAGACAGGACCGATTGGGGGTAGACACTGAAGCTTTCTTT. Translating it yields CASSTLRQDRLGVDTEAFF.

The V and J genes are TRBV5-1 and TRBJ1-4; the D is unclear. In germline, CDR1 is SGHRS, CDR2 YFSETQ. This CDR3 is built from 14 residues. V lost 0 bases and J 4 bases, leaving 7 bases between the germline ends. The CDR3 region has the DNA TGCGCCAGCAGCTTGGGGTATAATAATGAAAAACTGTTTTTT. Translated: CASSLGYNNEKLFF. Full variable domain (rest looked up from reference TRBV5-1 and TRBJ1-4): KAGVTQTPRYLIKTRGQQVTLSCSPISGHRSVSWYQQTPGQGLQFLFEYFSETQRNKGNFPGRFSGRQFSNSRSEMNVSTLELGDSALYLCASSLGYNNEKLFFGSGTQLSVL.

The chain carries TRBV3-1 (or the pseudogene TRBV3-2) and TRBJ2-1, with D perhaps being TRBD1 or TRBD2 (6 bases each). The V gene's germline CDR1 is LGHDT and CDR2 YNNKEL (reference sequence). This CDR3 comprises 15 residues. Trimming removed 4 bases from V and 3 bases from J, with 13 bases in between. CDR3 protein: CASSPQGRDYNEQFF. CDR3 bases: TGTGCCAGCAGCCCCCAGGGGCGGGACTACAATGAGCAGTTCTTC.

This rearrangement joins TRBV6-6 to TRBJ1-2; D not resolved. CDR1 is MNHNY and CDR2 is SVGAGI in the germline V gene (reference sequence). Trimming removed 6 bases at V and 3 bases at J, with 11 bases between. The CDR3 spans 13 residues. This chain's CDR3 is CASRYTDDYGYTF. For the CDR3, the DNA is TGTGCCAGCAGATACACAGATGACTATGGCTACACCTTC.

This chain connects TRBV19 to TRBJ1-2; no definite D call. Trimming left V 6 bases short and J 4 bases short, with 15 bases between. CDR1 is LNHDA, CDR2 SQIVND, per germline (reference sequence). The CDR3 has 14 residues. CDR3 residues: CASRPLSESYGYTF. The CDR3 DNA sequence: TGTGCCAGTAGGCCCCTTTCAGAGTCCTATGGCTACACCTTC. Full variable domain (missing parts from reference TRBV19 and TRBJ1-2): DGGITQSPKYLFRKEGQNVTLSCEQNLNHDAMYWYRQDPGQGLRLIYYSQIVNDFQKGDIAEGYSVSREKKESFPLTVTSAQKNPTAFYLCASRPLSESYGYTFGSGTRLTVV.

The chain links TRBV3-1 (or the pseudogene TRBV3-2) to TRBJ1-2, with TRBD1 matching over 8 bases. The V segment lost 4 bases and the J segment 3 bases; nucleotides outside the gene matches: 4. CDR1 and CDR2 from the germline V gene are LGHDT and YNNKEL (reference sequence). There are 14 residues in the CDR3. Here the CDR3 reads CASSRDRGYYGYTF. CDR3 nucleotide sequence: TGTGCCAGCAGCCGCGACAGGGGCTACTATGGCTACACCTTC.

This clone occurred a few times. CDR3: CAISVEGNYGYTF. CDR3 DNA sequence: TGTGCCATCAGTGTGGAGGGCAACTATGGCTACACCTTC. The V gene is TRBV10-3, the J gene TRBJ1-2; D call uncertain. This CDR3 is built from 13 residues. Germline V gene data show CDR1 as ENHRY and CDR2 as SYGVKD. Trimming shortened V by 4 bases and J by 2 bases, and 8 bases separated the two germline ends.

V and J are TRBV3-1 (or the pseudogene TRBV3-2) and TRBJ1-2; D is perhaps TRBD1 (5 bases). This CDR3 has 15 amino acids. The V and J ends lost 0 bases and 6 bases respectively, with 14 bases between them. Per germline, CDR1 LGHDT and CDR2 YNNKEL (reference sequence). CDR3 amino acids: CASSQDFWGYDGYTF. The CDR3 DNA is TGTGCCAGCAGCCAAGACTTTTGGGGGTACGATGGCTACACCTTC.

This clone was observed a single time. The chain is built from TRBV27 and TRBJ1-4, with D possibly being TRBD1 (5 bases). The germline V gene has CDR1 MNHEY and CDR2 SMNVEV (reference sequence). The length of the CDR3 is 14 residues. V gave up 3 bases and J gave up 8 bases, with 13 bases separating them. The CDR3 DNA is TGTGCCAGCAGTTTTCGATTGGGGGACGAAAAACTGTTTTTT. Translated, it gives CASSFRLGDEKLFF.

This sequence joins TRBV30 and TRBJ2-3, with a weak D call TRBD1 (6 bases). The CDR3 has 15 amino acids. Germline V lookup: CDR1 GTSNPN, CDR2 SVGIG (reference sequence). V lost 0 bases and J 2 bases, leaving 12 bases between the germline ends. The CDR3 reads CAWSVLGDNTDTQYF. In DNA form, the CDR3 reads TGTGCCTGGAGTGTACTGGGGGACAACACAGATACGCAGTATTTT.

J is TRBJ2-5 and V is TRBV7-2; unclear D gene. Germline assignment: CDR1 SGHTA and CDR2 FQGNSA. V shed 5 bases and J shed 5 bases, with 6 bases lying between them. CDR3 size: 11 residues. The CDR3 DNA is TGTGCCAGCAGCCCCGGGGAGACCCAGTACTTC. Translating it yields CASSPGETQYF.

V is TRBV7-2 and J is TRBJ1-1; the D is unclear. The CDR3 runs 12 residues. Trimming cost V 1 base and J 5 bases, with 5 bases left between them. Per germline, CDR1 SGHTA and CDR2 FQGNSA. CDR3 bases: TGTGCCAGCAGCTTAGATTGGACTGAAGCTTTCTTT. It codes for CASSLDWTEAFF.

Only one count was recorded for this clone. The chain has TRBV5-1 and TRBJ2-1; the match to TRBD2 covers 9 bases. The CDR3 is made up of 15 amino acids. After removal of 0 bases from V and 8 bases from J, the junction contained 6 bases not matched to a gene. The germline V gene has CDR1 SGHRS and CDR2 YFSETQ. CDR3 residues: CASSLVRGGLYEQFF. The DNA of the CDR3 is TGCGCCAGCAGCTTGGTGCGGGGGGGCCTCTATGAGCAGTTCTTC.

A few counts support this clone. CDR3 region: CATLGTNYNEQFF. The CDR3 nucleotides read TGTGCCACCCTGGGGACTAACTACAATGAGCAGTTCTTC. The V and J genes are TRBV15 and TRBJ2-1, with 7 bases lining up with TRBD2. V lost 8 bases and J lost 3; bases outside the gene matches: 4. CDR3 length: 13 residues. In germline, CDR1 is LNHNV, CDR2 YYDKDF (reference sequence).

The V and J genes are TRBV4-2 and TRBJ2-1; 8 bases are shared with TRBD2. Germline V gene data show CDR1 as LGHNA and CDR2 as YNFKEQ. The CDR3 length is 15 residues. Losses at the gene ends were 0 bases for V and 9 bases for J; bases not matched to a gene: 7. CDR3 amino acids: CASSQEEGLASEQFF. CDR3 bases: TGTGCCAGCAGCCAAGAGGAAGGACTAGCTAGTGAGCAGTTCTTC.

The rearrangement links TRBV7-2 to TRBJ2-1; D possibly corresponds to TRBD1 (5 bases). There are 13 residues in the CDR3. CDR1 SGHTA and CDR2 FQGNSA come from the germline V gene. V lost 3 bases and J lost 3, with 6 bases in between. CDR3 DNA: TGTGCCAGCAGCTTGACAGTCTACAATGAGCAGTTCTTC. Translation: CASSLTVYNEQFF. The full variable domain, with the rest looked up from reference TRBV7-2 and TRBJ2-1, is GAGVSQSPSNKVTEKGKDVELRCDPISGHTALYWYRQSLGQGLEFLIYFQGNSAPDKSGLPSDRFSAERTGGSVSTLTIQRTQQEDSAVYLCASSLTVYNEQFFGPGTRLTVL.

This clone has only a few counts. This chain joins TRBV19 and TRBJ2-1, with D perhaps matching TRBD1 (6 bases). CDR1 is LNHDA, CDR2 SQIVND, per germline (reference sequence). Trimming pared 4 bases from V and 2 bases from J, leaving 15 bases between. The CDR3 extends over 16 amino acids. The CDR3 region has the DNA TGTGCCAGTAGTACTACCAGGGGCAGTACCTACAATGAGCAGTTCTTC. Its translation: CASSTTRGSTYNEQFF.

The rearrangement uses TRBV12-5 and TRBJ2-3; D is tentatively TRBD1 or TRBD2 (7 bases each). CDR3 length: 15 residues. The germline CDR1 and CDR2 sequences are LGHNT and FRNRAP. The V end lost 2 bases, the J end lost 7 bases, and 16 bases lay between the germline ends. The CDR3: CASGLQGGASNTQYF. In nucleotides, the CDR3 is TGTGCTAGTGGTTTGCAGGGGGGGGCTTCAAATACGCAGTATTTT. Together with reference TRBV12-5 and TRBJ2-3, the CDR3 gives the full variable domain: DARVTQTPRHKVTEMGQEVTMRCQPILGHNTVFWYRQTMMQGLELLAYFRNRAPLDDSGMPKDRFSAEMPDATLATLKIQPSEPRDSAVYFCASGLQGGASNTQYFGPGTRLTVL.

The chain couples TRBV7-2 to TRBJ1-2; D is unresolved. Trimming removed 6 bases at V and 3 bases at J, with 11 bases between. CDR1 SGHTA and CDR2 FQGNSA come from the germline V gene. The CDR3 totals 13 residues. The CDR3 nucleotides read TGTGCCAGCAGGGTTGGGGAGGACTATGGCTACACCTTC. Its protein product is CASRVGEDYGYTF.

Regarding this clone: Because the CDR3's place on the DNA is in doubt, the DNA is left out and the CDR3 is given as listed by TCRdb. CDR3 region: CASSWGTGATYF. This chain links TRBV11-2 with TRBJ2-7; TRBD1 is the table's D call and was not checked against the DNA. Germline V gives CDR1 SGHAT, CDR2 FQNNGV. The CDR3 contains 12 residues when both ends are counted.

CDR3 bases: TGTGCCAGCAGCTTGGAGTTAGGAGGGCTCGGGGAAAAACTGTTTTTT. Translating it yields CASSLELGGLGEKLFF. V and J are TRBV5-4 and TRBJ1-4; no clear D. The CDR3 consists of 16 residues. Between the trimmed V and J ends, which lost 0 bases and 8 bases, there was a span of 17 bases. Germline CDR1 reads SGHNT; CDR2 reads YYREEE (reference sequence).

V usage is TRBV6-5 and J usage is TRBJ2-2, with 7 bases that match TRBD2. The CDR3 has 15 residues. J lost 4 bases, V lost 7 bases, and 9 bases had no gene match. Per the germline V gene, CDR1 is MNHEY and CDR2 is SVGAGI. CDR3 protein: CASNPASGRTGELFF. CDR3 DNA sequence: TGTGCCAGCAACCCCGCTAGCGGCCGCACCGGGGAGCTGTTTTTT.

The V and J genes are TRBV5-5 and TRBJ1-4; unclear D gene. The CDR3 length is 14 residues. Trimming left V 4 bases short and J 8 bases short, with 15 bases between. Looked up from germline, CDR1 is SGHKS and CDR2 is YYEKEE (reference sequence). This chain's CDR3 is CASSPDGASEKLFF. The CDR3 DNA sequence: TGTGCCAGCAGCCCCGACGGAGCGTCGGAAAAACTGTTTTTT.